This entry describes one T cell receptor (beta chain). Which antigen it targets is not known. Base qualities were left out, and no much larger clone turns up one base away. The germline V gene gives CDR1 as MDHEN and CDR2 as SYDVKM. Trimming leaves V shorter by 1 base and J shorter by 6 bases, with the junction holding 6 bases beyond the gene matches. There are 16 amino acids in the CDR3, from cysteine to phenylalanine inclusive. Left in the record is the CDR3 DNA by itself, 48 bases read in frame from the first base. For TCRbeta CDR3 sequencing, genomic DNA was extracted from sorted cells using the QIAGEN DNeasy Blood and Tissue Kit. Through immunoSEQ, high-throughput TCRbeta CDR3 sequencing was done commercially, including PCR amplification with internal controls and bias correction. The authors processed their data as follows. Unique productive TCRbeta sequences were defined by CDR3 nucleotide sequence when primers matched and otherwise by CDR3 amino acid sequence together with Vbeta and Jbeta genes. Sorting error was corrected by removing sequences shared between sorted populations at a frequency ratio of 2:1 or less, and the remaining shared sequences were assigned to the higher population. Donor-reactive sequences were defined as at least 5-fold expanded in CFSE-low cells versus unstimulated cells, with frequency of at least 0.01% in CFSE-low cells. Repertoire divergence was quantified by Jensen-Shannon divergence calculated from the top 100 TCRbeta sequences ranked by frequency. For samples with multiple sequencing runs, sorting error was corrected separately for each run before the runs were pooled. TCRdb obtained this table from immuneACCESS and retained in-frame rearrangements with V and J assigned. These tables miss some clones; where compared with another copy, unresolved V genes account for less than half of the shortfall, and the remainder is unexplained. Clonal size and the V and J genes are those of that table, whereas D and trimming came from the DNA. In this sample the table shows some 16,000 clones, 90% to 95% of which occur a single time. Of the sample, under 15% is held by the ten largest clones.

Unstimulated Tregs (CD4+CD25+CD127-), CD4+ non-Tregs (CD4+CD25-), CD4 and CD8 cells were FACS-sorted from thawed PBMCs. Healthy control blood came either as purchased buffy coats or from healthy volunteers. Healthy control blood was processed by Ficoll density gradient to PBMCs and cryopreserved; patient PBMCs were collected before and after transplant. This specimen belongs to a study of Tregs in tolerant kidney transplant recipients (dated by TCRdb to about 2019). With regard to the full study: The study used TCRbeta sequencing to identify donor-specific regulatory T cells before combined kidney and bone marrow transplantation, then tracked those cells after transplant. Several methods of expanding Tregs specific for an allogeneic donor were compared by TCRbeta repertoire sequencing in a few healthy controls. Overall study results and their limits: Biological reproducibility was not directly addressed, though technical replication error appeared minimal. The most biologically relevant and donor-specific TCRbeta repertoire appeared to be identified by expanding Tregs with activated donor B cells. Because the study included only a small number of patients, the results must be confirmed in larger populations and under other immunosuppression protocols.

The sequenced material came from CD8+ T cells from blood. The sequence derives from a human donor in good health. The sequence joins TRBV28 to TRBJ1-4; TRBD1 fits 9 bases in the junction. The CDR3 here reads CASSLSHRGLHEKLFF. The nucleotide sequence is TGTGCCAGCAGTTTATCTCACAGGGGGCTTCATGAAAAACTGTTTTTT.